This TCR beta chain was retrieved from a study of blood T cell repertoires in COVID-19. This CDR3 is 14 amino acids long. Germline V gives CDR1 SEHNR, CDR2 FQNEAQ (reference sequence). As handled by the study authors: For nucleated cells, counts were estimated from reference gene primer amplification. The assay was immunoSEQ multiplex PCR, and TCRdb's table has in-frame clones only and misses some. D and trimming come from the DNA, and the V and J calls and clone size come from that table. Found here are about 290,000 clones, around 81% of them singletons; the top ten hold less than 4.5%. This sequence originates from a woman in her forties or fifties with active or convalescent COVID-19. V gene TRBV7-9 combines with J gene TRBJ2-7, with TRBD2 matching over 11 bases. Source material: peripheral blood. The CDR3 loop reads CDEGLAESSYEQYF. The CDR3 DNA reads TGTGACGAGGGACTAGCGGAAAGCTCCTACGAGCAGTACTTC.